The present T cell receptor (beta chain) was sequenced within a study of blood T cells in healthy people across ages. Across the whole study: For every two T cells, template switching captured about one barcoded beta molecule.

Study-wide results and limits: Aged donors had fewer naive CD4+ cells and lower diversity than long-lived donors.

The use of a sample-barcoded 5' primer and a J-beta primer mix characterized a second PCR of roughly 7 to 12 cycles. TCRdb used MiXCR to reprocess the 5' RACE reads, holding one entry per CDR3 protein. The sample lists about 1.6 million distinct CDR3 sequences; about 32% were seen once. A remark on this clonotype: Its antigen remains unidentified.

The length of the CDR3 is 14 residues. The V gene end was trimmed by 5 bases and the J gene end by 3 bases; junction bases not matched to a gene: 7. The germline gives CDR1 DFQATT, CDR2 SNEGSKA (reference sequence). Each individual donor underwent a draw of roughly 10 milliliters of peripheral blood. The sequence derives from a woman in her 30s in good health. V usage is TRBV20-1 and J usage is TRBJ2-1; 7 nucleotides line up with TRBD2. Sample: blood. DNA of the CDR3: TGCAGTGCTTCGAAAGGACTAGACTACAATGAGCAGTTCTTC. This sequence encodes CSASKGLDYNEQFF.